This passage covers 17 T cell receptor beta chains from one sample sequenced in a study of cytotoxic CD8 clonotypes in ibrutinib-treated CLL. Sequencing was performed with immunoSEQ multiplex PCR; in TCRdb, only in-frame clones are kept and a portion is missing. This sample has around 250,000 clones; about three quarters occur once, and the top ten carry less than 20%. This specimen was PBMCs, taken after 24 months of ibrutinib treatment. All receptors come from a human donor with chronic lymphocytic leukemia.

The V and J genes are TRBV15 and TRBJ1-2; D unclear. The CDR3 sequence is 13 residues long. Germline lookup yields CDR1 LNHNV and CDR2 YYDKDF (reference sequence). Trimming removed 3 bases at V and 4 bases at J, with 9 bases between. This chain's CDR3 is CATSRDRTYGYTF. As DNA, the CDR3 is TGTGCCACCAGCAGGGACCGAACCTATGGCTACACCTTC. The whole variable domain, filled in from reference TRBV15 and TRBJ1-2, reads DAMVIQNPRYQVTQFGKPVTLSCSQTLNHNVMYWYQQKSSQAPKLLFHYYDKDFNNEADTPDNFQSRRPNTSFCFLDIRSPGLGDTAMYLCATSRDRTYGYTFGSGTRLTVV.

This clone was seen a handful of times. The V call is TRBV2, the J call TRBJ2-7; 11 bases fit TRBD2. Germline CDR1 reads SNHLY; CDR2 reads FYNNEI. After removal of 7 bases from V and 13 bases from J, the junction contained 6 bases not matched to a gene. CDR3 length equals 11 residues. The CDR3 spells CASTELAGGYF. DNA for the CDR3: TGTGCCAGCACGGAGCTAGCGGGAGGCTACTTC.

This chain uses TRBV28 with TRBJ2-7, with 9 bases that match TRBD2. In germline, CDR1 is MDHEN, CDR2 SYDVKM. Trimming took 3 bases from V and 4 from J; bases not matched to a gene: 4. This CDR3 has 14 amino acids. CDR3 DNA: TGTGCCAGCAGTTTGTGGCTAGCGGGATACGAGCAGTACTTC. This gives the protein CASSLWLAGYEQYF.

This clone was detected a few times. Written as DNA, the CDR3 is TGTGCCAGCAGCTTAGCGTCTGGGAATCATCAGCCCCAGCATTTT. Its translation is CASSLASGNHQPQHF. The genes are TRBV7-9 and TRBJ1-5; D call uncertain. Looked up from germline, CDR1 is SEHNR and CDR2 is FQNEAQ (reference sequence). V was shortened by 0 bases and J by 5 bases, with 11 bases between the two germline ends. This CDR3 is 15 amino acids long.

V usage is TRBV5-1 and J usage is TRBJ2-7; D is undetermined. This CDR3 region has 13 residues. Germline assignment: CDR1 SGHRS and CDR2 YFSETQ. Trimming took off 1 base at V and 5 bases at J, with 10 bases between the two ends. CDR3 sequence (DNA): TGCGCCAGCAGCTTGAGAGTTCTGGACGAGCAGTACTTC. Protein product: CASSLRVLDEQYF.

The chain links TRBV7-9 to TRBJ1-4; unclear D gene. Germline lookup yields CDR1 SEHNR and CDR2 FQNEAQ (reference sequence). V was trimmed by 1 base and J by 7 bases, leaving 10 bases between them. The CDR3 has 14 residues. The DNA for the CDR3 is TGTGCCAGCAGCTTAGACATAGTTTCTGAAAAACTGTTTTTT. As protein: CASSLDIVSEKLFF.

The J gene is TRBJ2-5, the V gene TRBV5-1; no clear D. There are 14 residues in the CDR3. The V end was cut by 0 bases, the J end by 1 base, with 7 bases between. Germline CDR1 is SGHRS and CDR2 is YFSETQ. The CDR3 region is CASSLAMSQETQYF. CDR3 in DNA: TGCGCCAGCAGCTTGGCTATGAGCCAAGAGACCCAGTACTTC. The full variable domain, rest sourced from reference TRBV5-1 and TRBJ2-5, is KAGVTQTPRYLIKTRGQQVTLSCSPISGHRSVSWYQQTPGQGLQFLFEYFSETQRNKGNFPGRFSGRQFSNSRSEMNVSTLELGDSALYLCASSLAMSQETQYFGPGTRLLVL.

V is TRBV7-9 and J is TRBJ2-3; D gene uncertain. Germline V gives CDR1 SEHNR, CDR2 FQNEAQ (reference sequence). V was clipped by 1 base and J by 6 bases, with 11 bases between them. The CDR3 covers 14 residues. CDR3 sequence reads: CASSLEALTDTQYF. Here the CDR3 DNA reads TGTGCCAGCAGCTTAGAGGCGCTGACTGATACGCAGTATTTT.

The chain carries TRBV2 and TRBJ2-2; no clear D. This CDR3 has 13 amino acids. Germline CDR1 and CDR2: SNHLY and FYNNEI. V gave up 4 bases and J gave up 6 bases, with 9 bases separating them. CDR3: CASSVAAPGELFF. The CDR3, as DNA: TGTGCCAGCAGTGTGGCAGCCCCCGGGGAGCTGTTTTTT.

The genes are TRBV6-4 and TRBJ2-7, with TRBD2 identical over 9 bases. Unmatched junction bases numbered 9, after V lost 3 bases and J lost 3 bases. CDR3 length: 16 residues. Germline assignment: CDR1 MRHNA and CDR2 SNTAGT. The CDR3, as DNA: TGTGCCAGCAGTGAATTTGGGACTAGCTTAATCTACGAGCAGTACTTC. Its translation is CASSEFGTSLIYEQYF.

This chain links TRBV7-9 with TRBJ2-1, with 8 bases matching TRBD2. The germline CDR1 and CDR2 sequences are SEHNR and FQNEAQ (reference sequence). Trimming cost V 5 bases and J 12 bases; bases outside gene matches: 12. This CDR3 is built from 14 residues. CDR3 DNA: TGTGCCAGCAGCCCTCTCCTAGCGGGTACAGGGCAGTTCTTC. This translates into CASSPLLAGTGQFF.

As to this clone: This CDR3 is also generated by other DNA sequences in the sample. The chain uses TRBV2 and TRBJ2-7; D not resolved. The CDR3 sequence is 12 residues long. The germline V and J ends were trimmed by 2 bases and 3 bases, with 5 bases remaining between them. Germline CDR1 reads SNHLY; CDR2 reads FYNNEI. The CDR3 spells CASSEQRYEQYF. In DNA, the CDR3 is TGTGCCAGCAGTGAACAGCGCTACGAGCAGTACTTC.

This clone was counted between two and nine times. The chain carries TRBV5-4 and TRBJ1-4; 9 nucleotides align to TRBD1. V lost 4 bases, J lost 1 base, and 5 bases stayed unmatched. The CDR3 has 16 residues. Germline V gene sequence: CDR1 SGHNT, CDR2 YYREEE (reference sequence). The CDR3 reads CASSVQGAGTNEKLFF. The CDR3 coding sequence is TGTGCCAGCAGCGTACAGGGGGCGGGAACTAATGAAAAACTGTTTTTT.

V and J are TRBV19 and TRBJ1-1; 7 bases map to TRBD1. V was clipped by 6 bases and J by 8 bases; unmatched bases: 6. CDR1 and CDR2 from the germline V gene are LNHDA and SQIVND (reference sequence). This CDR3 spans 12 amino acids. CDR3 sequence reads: CASRTGILEAFF. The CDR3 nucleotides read TGTGCCAGTAGGACAGGGATACTCGAAGCTTTCTTT.

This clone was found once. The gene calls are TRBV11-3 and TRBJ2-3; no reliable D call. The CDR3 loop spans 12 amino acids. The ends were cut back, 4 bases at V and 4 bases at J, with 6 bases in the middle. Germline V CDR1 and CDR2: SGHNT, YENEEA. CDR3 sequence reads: CASSSNPDTQYF. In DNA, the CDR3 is TGTGCCAGCAGCTCTAACCCAGATACGCAGTATTTT.

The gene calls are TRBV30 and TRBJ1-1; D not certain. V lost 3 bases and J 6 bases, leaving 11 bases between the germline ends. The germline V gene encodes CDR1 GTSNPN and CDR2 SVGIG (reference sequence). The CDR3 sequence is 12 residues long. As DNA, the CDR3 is TGTGCCTGGAGCCCCTATGACGCTGAAGCTTTCTTT. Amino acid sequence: CAWSPYDAEAFF.

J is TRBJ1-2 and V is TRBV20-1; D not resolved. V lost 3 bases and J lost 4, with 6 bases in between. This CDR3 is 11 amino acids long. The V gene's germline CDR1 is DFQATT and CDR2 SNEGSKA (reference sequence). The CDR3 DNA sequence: TGCAGTGCTAGTATCGGCTATGGCTACACCTTC. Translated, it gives CSASIGYGYTF.